In its sample, the clone carrying this T cell receptor beta chain was seen a few times. The CDR3 covers 15 residues. CDR1 is SGHRS and CDR2 is YFSETQ in the germline V gene. V lost 3 bases and J lost 3; bases outside the gene matches: 9. This sample was taken from a study of T cell changes during pregnancy in multiple sclerosis. Measured with immunoSEQ multiplex PCR; TCRdb has only the in-frame clones, and not every one. This sample has 30,000 to 35,000 clones, with around 90% found just once. This specimen consisted of CD8+ T cells from peripheral blood mononuclear cells, obtained before pregnancy. The chain uses TRBV5-1 and TRBJ2-7, with 7 bases matching TRBD1. This receptor was taken from a female donor with multiple sclerosis, enrolled in a pregnancy study. The CDR3 here is CASSWATGTGYEQYF. CDR3 sequence (DNA): TGCGCCAGCAGCTGGGCGACAGGGACGGGCTACGAGCAGTACTTC.